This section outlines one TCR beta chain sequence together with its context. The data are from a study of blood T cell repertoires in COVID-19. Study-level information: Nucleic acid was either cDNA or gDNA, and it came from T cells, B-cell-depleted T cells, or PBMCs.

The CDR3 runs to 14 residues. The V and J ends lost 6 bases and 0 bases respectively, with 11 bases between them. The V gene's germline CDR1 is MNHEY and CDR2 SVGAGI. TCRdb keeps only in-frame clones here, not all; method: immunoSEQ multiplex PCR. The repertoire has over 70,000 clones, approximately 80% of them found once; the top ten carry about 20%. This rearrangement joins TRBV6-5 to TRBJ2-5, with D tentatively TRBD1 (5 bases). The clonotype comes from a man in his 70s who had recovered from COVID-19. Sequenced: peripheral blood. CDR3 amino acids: CASRFDRNQETQYF. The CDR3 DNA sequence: TGTGCCAGCAGATTTGACAGAAACCAAGAGACCCAGTACTTC.